These 14 T cell receptor beta chains were sequenced from one sample in a study of Graves' ophthalmopathy and Graves' hyperthyroidism (dated by TCRdb to between 2017 and 2018). The run used an Illumina HiSeq 2000. For repertoire sequencing, TCR beta CDR3 regions were amplified from RNA transcripts. The first round was an RT-PCR using HTBI primers with the Qiagen OneStep RT-PCR kit, and this first round was followed by a second-round multiplex PCR, then size selection and purification. Using fastp trimming at Q25 and MiXCR clonotype assembly, TCRdb reanalyzed the public sequencing data and kept in-frame beta chains. All rows with the same CDR3 protein become a single entry with the most common DNA and genes. The sample table contains hundreds of thousands of distinct CDR3 sequences; only one count was recorded for 20% to 25% of them. Jointly, the top ten make up roughly 7.4% of the sample. Source material: peripheral blood. These receptors all stem from a woman between 18 and 29 years old with stable Graves' hyperthyroidism. Some clones in this sample may be carry-over from other donors' samples. Donor details come from another sample of the same person, matched by shared clones.

The rearrangement uses TRBV2 and TRBJ2-6; no definite D call. The CDR3 runs to 15 residues. CDR1 is SNHLY and CDR2 is FYNNEI in the germline V gene. V was shortened by 4 bases and J by 4 bases, with 11 bases between the two germline ends. The CDR3 reads CASSVTDPGANVLTF. In nucleotides, the CDR3 is TGTGCCAGCAGTGTAACCGACCCGGGGGCCAACGTCCTGACTTTC.

Many counts were recorded for this clonotype. The chain uses TRBV6-1 and TRBJ1-5, with 9 nucleotides matching TRBD1. Germline V CDR1 and CDR2: MNHNS, SASEGT. The trim removed 7 bases at V and 6 bases at J, leaving 4 bases unmatched. The CDR3 runs 13 residues. As DNA, the CDR3 is TGTGCCAGCATGGGACAGGGTCGTCAGCCCCAGCATTTT. Protein: CASMGQGRQPQHF.

This chain uses TRBV6-2 or TRBV6-3 with TRBJ2-7; no clear D. V was trimmed by 8 bases and J by 3 bases, leaving 14 bases between them. The CDR3 totals 13 residues. Germline values: CDR1 MNHEY, CDR2 SVGEGT. CDR3 in DNA: TGTGCCAGCGCCAAACTCGTCGTCTACGAGCAGTACTTC. The encoded protein is CASAKLVVYEQYF.

The V call is TRBV5-6, the J call TRBJ2-7; no firm D call. Germline V gene lookup returns CDR1 SGHDT and CDR2 YYEEEE. The V gene lost 0 bases and the J gene lost 3 bases, with 10 bases spanning the gap. The CDR3 consists of 14 residues. In nucleotides, the CDR3 is TGTGCCAGCAGCTTGGGTACCGGTCACTACGAGCAGTACTTC. Its protein product is CASSLGTGHYEQYF. Full variable domain (missing parts from reference TRBV5-6 and TRBJ2-7): DAGVTQSPTHLIKTRGQQVTLRCSPKSGHDTVSWYQQALGQGPQFIFQYYEEEERQRGNFPDRFSGHQFPNYSSELNVNALLLGDSALYLCASSLGTGHYEQYFGPGTRLTVT.

This clonotype has more than one count but fewer than ten. This chain connects TRBV10-3 to TRBJ2-7; 8 nucleotides align to TRBD1. The J segment lost 1 base and the V segment lost 3 bases, leaving 5 bases of the junction unmatched. Germline loops: CDR1 ENHRY, CDR2 SYGVKD. This CDR3 is built from 15 residues. The CDR3 nucleotides are TGTGCCATCAGTGACTTCGGACAGGGATCCTACGAGCAGTACTTC. Translation gives CAISDFGQGSYEQYF.

In its sample, this clonotype was seen many times. This rearrangement joins TRBV5-1 to TRBJ2-7; 8 bases align to TRBD1. CDR3 size: 14 residues. V shed 7 bases and J 3 bases; nucleotides not matched to a gene: 9. From germline, CDR1 is SGHRS and CDR2 YFSETQ. In nucleotides, the CDR3 is TGCGCCAGCTGTGTGTCGACAGGGGACTACGAGCAGTACTTC. Translating it yields CASCVSTGDYEQYF.

This clonotype has only a few counts. The chain has TRBV19 and TRBJ1-1, with TRBD1 as a possible D gene (6 bases). The CDR3 is made up of 16 amino acids. With 2 bases removed from V and 1 base from J, the gap between germline ends came to 14 bases. Germline values: CDR1 LNHDA, CDR2 SQIVND (reference sequence). CDR3 nucleotides: TGTGCCAGTAGTATAAAGGTGACAGGTACGAACACTGAAGCTTTCTTT. It is translated as CASSIKVTGTNTEAFF.

In its sample, this clonotype was seen a few times. The chain links TRBV6-1 to TRBJ1-6, with D maybe TRBD1 (5 bases). Germline CDR1 is MNHNS and CDR2 is SASEGT. The CDR3 is made up of 14 amino acids. Trimming left V 2 bases short and J 10 bases short, with 12 bases between. The CDR3 sequence: CASSEIAGASPLHF. CDR3 DNA: TGTGCCAGCAGTGAAATCGCCGGGGCCTCACCCCTCCACTTT.

Remarks on this clonotype: Germline is not matched at one junction end, which may reflect a read error. The V call is TRBV12-3 or TRBV12-4, the J call TRBJ1-1, with D uncertain. The CDR3 is 15 residues long. The CDR3: CASSVRSRPGTEAFF. The CDR3 coding sequence is TGTGCCAGCAGTGTAAGGTCAAGACCGGGCACTGAAGCCTTCTTT.

This clonotype was counted at least ten times. The CDR3 loop is CASSSTASRYTF. The CDR3 DNA follows: TGTGCCAGCAGCTCGACAGCGTCACGCTACACCTTC. This chain joins TRBV5-6 and TRBJ1-2, with a weak D call TRBD1 (5 bases). The germline V gene encodes CDR1 SGHDT and CDR2 YYEEEE. V was trimmed by 3 bases and J by 9 bases, leaving 12 bases between them. This CDR3 is 12 amino acids long.

This clonotype was picked up many times. J is TRBJ2-5 and V is TRBV12-3 or TRBV12-4; the D gene is possibly TRBD1 (5 bases). V was shortened by 2 bases and J by 2 bases, with 12 bases between the two germline ends. The CDR3 is made up of 15 amino acids. The CDR3 DNA reads as TGTGCCAGCAGTTTACTAACGAGACAGCAAGAGACCCAGTACTTC. Translating gives CASSLLTRQQETQYF.

The chain joins TRBV24-1 to TRBJ1-3; D unresolved. The V and J ends lost 8 bases and 0 bases respectively, with 16 bases between them. Per the germline V gene, CDR1 is KGHDR and CDR2 is SFDVKD. The CDR3 loop spans 16 amino acids. CDR3 nucleotide sequence: TGTGCCACCACGGTCCGGGTGCGTTTCTCTGGAAACACCATATATTTT. It translates to CATTVRVRFSGNTIYF.

There are a few counts of this clonotype. The V gene is TRBV28, the J gene TRBJ1-2; D might be TRBD1 (6 bases). Between the trimmed V and J ends, which lost 6 bases and 4 bases, there was a span of 18 bases. This CDR3 is 15 amino acids long. Germline assignment: CDR1 MDHEN and CDR2 SYDVKM. The CDR3 nucleotides read TGTGCCAGCAGGGGGGCGTGGGGAGTAGGCTATGGCTACACCTTC. Translating it yields CASRGAWGVGYGYTF.

This chain joins TRBV11-2 and TRBJ1-1; D is perhaps TRBD1 (5 bases). Germline V gene data show CDR1 as SGHAT and CDR2 as FQNNGV. The CDR3 is 14 residues long. Trimming pared 5 bases from V and 2 bases from J, leaving 12 bases between. The CDR3 nucleotides are TGTGCCAGCAGCCCATTCAGGGATAACACTGAAGCTTTCTTT. Its translation is CASSPFRDNTEAFF.